The present T cell receptor (beta chain) was sequenced within a study of blood T cells in healthy people across ages. The study's findings and limits: Older individuals had lower TCR beta diversity per million T cells (the decline was roughly linear). With naive T cell percentage, TCR beta diversity showed a strong correlation.

As concerns this clonotype: Its antigen is undetermined.

Total RNA was isolated from each sample in quantities of at least 5 micrograms. Germline V gene lookup returns CDR1 MNHNY and CDR2 SVGAGI (reference sequence). The CDR3 consists of 13 residues. A second PCR of 7 to 11 cycles used a sample-barcoded 5' primer and a J-beta primer mix. TCRdb called the 5' RACE reads again in MiXCR, with one record for every CDR3 protein. The sample comprises roughly 1,800,000 distinct CDR3 sequences, about 50% of which are singletons, and about 2.1% rests with the top ten. Sequences were obtained from blood. V gene TRBV6-6 combines with J gene TRBJ2-4; D gene unclear. The J call may be incorrect, as the DNA end agrees better with TRBJ2-7. The TCR sequence derives from a middle-aged woman in good health. CDR3 nucleotide sequence: TGTGCCAGCAGTTCCTCCACTACCCTCGAGCAGTACTTC. This gives the protein CASSSSTTLEQYF.